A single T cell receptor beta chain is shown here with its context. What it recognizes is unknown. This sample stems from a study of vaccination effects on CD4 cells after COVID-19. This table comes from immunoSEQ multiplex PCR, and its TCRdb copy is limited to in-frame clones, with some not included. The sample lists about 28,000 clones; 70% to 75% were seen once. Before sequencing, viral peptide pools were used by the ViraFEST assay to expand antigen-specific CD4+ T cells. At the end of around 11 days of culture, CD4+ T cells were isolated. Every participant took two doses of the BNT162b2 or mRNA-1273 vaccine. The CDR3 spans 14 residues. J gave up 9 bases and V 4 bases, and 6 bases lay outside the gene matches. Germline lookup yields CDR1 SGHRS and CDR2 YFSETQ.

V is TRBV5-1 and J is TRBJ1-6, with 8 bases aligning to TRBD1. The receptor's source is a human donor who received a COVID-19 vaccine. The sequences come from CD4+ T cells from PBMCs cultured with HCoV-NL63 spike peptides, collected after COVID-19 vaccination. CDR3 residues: CASSVDREVSPLHF. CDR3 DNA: TGCGCCAGCAGCGTGGACAGGGAGGTTTCACCCCTCCACTTT.